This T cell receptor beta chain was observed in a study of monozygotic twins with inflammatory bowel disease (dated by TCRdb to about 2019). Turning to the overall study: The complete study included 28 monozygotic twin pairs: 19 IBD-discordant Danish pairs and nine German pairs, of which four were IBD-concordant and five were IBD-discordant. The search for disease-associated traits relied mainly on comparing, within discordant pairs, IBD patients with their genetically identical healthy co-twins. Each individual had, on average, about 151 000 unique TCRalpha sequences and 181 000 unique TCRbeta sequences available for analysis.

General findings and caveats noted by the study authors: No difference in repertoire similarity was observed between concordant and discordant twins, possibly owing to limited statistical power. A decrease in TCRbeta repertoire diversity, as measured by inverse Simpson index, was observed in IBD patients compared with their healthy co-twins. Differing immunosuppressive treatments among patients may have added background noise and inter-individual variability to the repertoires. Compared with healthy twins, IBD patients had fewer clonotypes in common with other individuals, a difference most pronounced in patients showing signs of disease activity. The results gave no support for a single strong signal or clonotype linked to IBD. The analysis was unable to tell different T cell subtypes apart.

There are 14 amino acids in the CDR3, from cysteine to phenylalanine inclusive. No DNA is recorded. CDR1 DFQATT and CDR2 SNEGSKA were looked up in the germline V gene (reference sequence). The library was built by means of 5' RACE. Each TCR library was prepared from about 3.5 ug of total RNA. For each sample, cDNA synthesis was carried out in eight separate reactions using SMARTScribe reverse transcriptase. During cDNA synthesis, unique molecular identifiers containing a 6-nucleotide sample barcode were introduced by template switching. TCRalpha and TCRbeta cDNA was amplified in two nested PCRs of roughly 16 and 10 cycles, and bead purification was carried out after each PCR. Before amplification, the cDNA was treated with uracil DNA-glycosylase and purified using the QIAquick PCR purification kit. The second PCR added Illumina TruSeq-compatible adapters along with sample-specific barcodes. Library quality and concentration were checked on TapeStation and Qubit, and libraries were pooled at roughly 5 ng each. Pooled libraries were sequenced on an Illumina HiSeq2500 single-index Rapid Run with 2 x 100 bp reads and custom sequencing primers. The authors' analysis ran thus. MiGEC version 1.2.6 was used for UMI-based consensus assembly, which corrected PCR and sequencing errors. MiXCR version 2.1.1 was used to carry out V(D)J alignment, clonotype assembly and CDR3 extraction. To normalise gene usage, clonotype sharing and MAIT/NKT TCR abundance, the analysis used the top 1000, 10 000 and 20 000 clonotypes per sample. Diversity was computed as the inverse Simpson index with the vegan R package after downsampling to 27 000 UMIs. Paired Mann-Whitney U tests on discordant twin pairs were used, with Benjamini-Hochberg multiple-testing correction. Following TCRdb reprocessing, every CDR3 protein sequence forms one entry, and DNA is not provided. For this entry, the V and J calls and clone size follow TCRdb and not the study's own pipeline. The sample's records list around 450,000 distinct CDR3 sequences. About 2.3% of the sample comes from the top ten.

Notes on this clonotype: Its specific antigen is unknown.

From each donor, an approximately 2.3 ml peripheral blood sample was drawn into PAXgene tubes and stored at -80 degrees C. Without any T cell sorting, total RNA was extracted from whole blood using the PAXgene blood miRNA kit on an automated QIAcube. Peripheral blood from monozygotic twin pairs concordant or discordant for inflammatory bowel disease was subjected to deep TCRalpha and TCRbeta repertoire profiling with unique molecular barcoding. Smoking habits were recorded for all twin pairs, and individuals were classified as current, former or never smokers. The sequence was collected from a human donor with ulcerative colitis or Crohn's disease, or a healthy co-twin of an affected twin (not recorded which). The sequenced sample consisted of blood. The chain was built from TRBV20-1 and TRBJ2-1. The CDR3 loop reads CSARDASANNEQFF.